This TCR beta chain was observed in a study of blood T cells in healthy people across ages. This CDR3 comprises 14 residues. V was cut by 7 bases and J by 0 bases, with 11 bases left in between. The germline CDR1 and CDR2 sequences are SNHLY and FYNNEI. This clonotype was counted between two and nine times. A J-beta primer mix and a sample-barcoded 5' primer were used in a second PCR of about 7 to 11 cycles. TCRdb re-analysed the 5' RACE reads in MiXCR, keeping a single row per CDR3 protein. The sample includes approximately 2,000,000 distinct CDR3 sequences, around 42% seen only once; the top ten take 20% to 25%.

This TCR was sampled from a human donor in good health. V is TRBV2 and J is TRBJ2-3; weak D call: TRBD1 (5 bases). Input material: blood. The CDR3 DNA reads as TGTGCCAGCAACAGGCCTCCTAGCACAGATACGCAGTATTTT. It translates to CASNRPPSTDTQYF.